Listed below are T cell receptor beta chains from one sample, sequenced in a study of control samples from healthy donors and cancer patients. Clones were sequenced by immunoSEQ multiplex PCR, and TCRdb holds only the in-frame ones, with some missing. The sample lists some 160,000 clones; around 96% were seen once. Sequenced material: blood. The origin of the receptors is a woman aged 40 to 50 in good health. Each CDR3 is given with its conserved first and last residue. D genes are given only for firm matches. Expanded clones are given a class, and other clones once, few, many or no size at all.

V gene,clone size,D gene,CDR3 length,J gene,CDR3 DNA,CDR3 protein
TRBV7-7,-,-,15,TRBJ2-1,TGTGCCAGCAGCCGGGACACGGAAAACTACAATGAGCAGTTCTTC,CASSRDTENYNEQFF
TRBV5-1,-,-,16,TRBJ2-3,TGCGCCAGCAGCTTGAATTTGCTGGGGGCGGAGGATACGCAGTATTTT,CASSLNLLGAEDTQYF
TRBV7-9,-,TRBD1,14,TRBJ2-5,TGTGCCAGCAGTGGGACAGGGGCGCGGGAGACCCAGTACTTC,CASSGTGARETQYF
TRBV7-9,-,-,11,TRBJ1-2,TGTGCCAGCCCGGAGGAGGATGGCTACACCTTC,CASPEEDGYTF
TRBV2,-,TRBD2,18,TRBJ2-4,TGTGCCAGCAGGGAGGGACTAGCGGTCTATCTAGCCAAAAACATTCAGTACTTC,CASREGLAVYLAKNIQYF
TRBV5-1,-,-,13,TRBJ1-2,TGCGCCAGCAGCTTGGATCGCTACTATGGCTACACCTTC,CASSLDRYYGYTF
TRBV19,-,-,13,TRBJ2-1,TGTGCCAGTATCGCGGGAACATACAATGAGCAGTTCTTC,CASIAGTYNEQFF
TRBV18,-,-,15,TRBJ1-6,TGTGCCAGCTCACCAGACAGCCGGGGGAATTCACCCCTCCACTTT,CASSPDSRGNSPLHF
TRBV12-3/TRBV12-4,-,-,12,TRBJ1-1,TGTGCCAGCAGTTGGGATTCCACTGAAGCTTTCTTT,CASSWDSTEAFF
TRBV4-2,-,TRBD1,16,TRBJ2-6,TGTGCCAGCAGCCAACAGGACAGGGCTGGGGCCAACGTCCTGACTTTC,CASSQQDRAGANVLTF
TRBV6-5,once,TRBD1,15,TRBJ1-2,TGTGCCAGCAGCTCCGCCGAAGACAGGGACTATGGCTACACCTTC,CASSSAEDRDYGYTF
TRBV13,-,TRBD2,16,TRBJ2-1,TGTGCCAGCAGTCAACGGACTAGCCGATCCTACAATGAGCAGTTCTTC,CASSQRTSRSYNEQFF
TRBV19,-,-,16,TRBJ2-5,TGTGCCAGTAGTATCTACGGGAGAACCGTTGGTGGGACCCAGTACTTC,CASSIYGRTVGGTQYF
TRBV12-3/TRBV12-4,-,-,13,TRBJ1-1,TGTGCCAGCAGTTCCGGGCTGAACACTGAAGCTTTCTTT,CASSSGLNTEAFF
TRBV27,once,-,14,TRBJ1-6,TGTGCCAGCAGGGGGAGCTCCTATAATTCACCCCTCCACTTT,CASRGSSYNSPLHF
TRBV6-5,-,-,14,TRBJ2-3,TGTGCCAGCAGCCGCGGGGATAGCACAGATACGCAGTATTTT,CASSRGDSTDTQYF
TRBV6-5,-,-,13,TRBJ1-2,TGTGCCACCCAGAGAGAGACCGACTATGGCTACACCTTC,CATQRETDYGYTF
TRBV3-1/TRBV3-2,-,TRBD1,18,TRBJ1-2,TGTGCCAGCAGCCTCTTTCGCTCCCGGGACAGCCTGGGCGGGGGCTACACCTTC,CASSLFRSRDSLGGGYTF
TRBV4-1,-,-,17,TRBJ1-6,TGCGCCAGCAGCCAAGATCGAGAGGGGACGGGGAATTCACCCCTCCACTTT,CASSQDREGTGNSPLHF
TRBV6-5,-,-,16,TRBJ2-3,TGTGCCAGCAGTTACACCCCGGGACTTTACACAGATACGCAGTATTTT,CASSYTPGLYTDTQYF
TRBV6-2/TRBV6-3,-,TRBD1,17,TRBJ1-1,TGTGCCAGCAGTTACTTAAGCCGGACAGGGGTGAACACTGAAGCTTTCTTT,CASSYLSRTGVNTEAFF
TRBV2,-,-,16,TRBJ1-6,TGTGCCAGCAAACACCGGGGGCGCATCTATAATTCACCCCTCCACTTT,CASKHRGRIYNSPLHF
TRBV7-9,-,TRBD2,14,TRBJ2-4,TGTGCCAGCAGTCCCGGGACTAGCGAAAACATTCAGTACTTC,CASSPGTSENIQYF
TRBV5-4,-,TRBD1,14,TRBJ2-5,TGTGCCAGCAGCGGCAGGGGGCTCTTAGAGACCCAGTACTTC,CASSGRGLLETQYF
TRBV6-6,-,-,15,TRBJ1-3,TGTGCCAGCAGTTTTTCAGGGAACGCTGGAAACACCATATATTTT,CASSFSGNAGNTIYF
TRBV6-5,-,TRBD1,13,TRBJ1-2,TGTGCCAGCAGTTGGGACAGATCCTATGGCTACACCTTC,CASSWDRSYGYTF
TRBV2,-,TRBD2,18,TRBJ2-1,TGTGCCAGCAGTGAACAAGGGCGAGGACTAGCGGGAAGAGGTGAGCAGTTCTTC,CASSEQGRGLAGRGEQFF
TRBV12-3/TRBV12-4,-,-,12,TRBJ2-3,TGTGCCAGCGGAGCGGAGACAGATACGCAGTATTTT,CASGAETDTQYF
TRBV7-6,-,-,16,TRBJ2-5,TGTGCCAGCAGCCCAAACGTACGACAAGTCGGGGAGACCCAGTACTTC,CASSPNVRQVGETQYF
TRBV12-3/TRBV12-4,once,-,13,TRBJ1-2,TGTGCCAGCAGTAAACCCGGGAGCCGGGGCTACACCTTC,CASSKPGSRGYTF
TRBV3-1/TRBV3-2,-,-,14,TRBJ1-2,TGTGCCAGCAGCCAAGGTGGGGGGGCTTCTGGCTACACCTTC,CASSQGGGASGYTF
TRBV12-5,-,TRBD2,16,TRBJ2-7,TGTGCTAGTGGTTCGGGGACAGTTAGCGGGAGTTGGGAGCAGTACTTC,CASGSGTVSGSWEQYF
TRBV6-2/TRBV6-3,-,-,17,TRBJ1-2,TGTGCCAGCAGCGATTTTGAGACCCACAGGGAGTCTAATCGCTACACCTTC,CASSDFETHRESNRYTF
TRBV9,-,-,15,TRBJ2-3,TGTGCCAGCAGCCCGGGCCCTCAACTGGTGGGTACGCAGTATTTT,CASSPGPQLVGTQYF
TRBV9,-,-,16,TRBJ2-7,TGTGCCAGCAGCGTAGGATCAAGCTTGTCTGTCCACGAGCAGTACTTC,CASSVGSSLSVHEQYF
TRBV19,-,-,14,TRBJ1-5,TGTGCCAGTAGCATCAGGGTTAGCAATCAGCCCCAGCATTTT,CASSIRVSNQPQHF
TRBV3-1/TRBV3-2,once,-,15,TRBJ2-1,TGTGCCAGCAGCCCCTTATCGAGCCTCGGCAATGAGCAGTTCTTC,CASSPLSSLGNEQFF
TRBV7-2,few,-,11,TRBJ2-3,TGTGCCAGCAGCTACACAGATACGCAGTATTTT,CASSYTDTQYF
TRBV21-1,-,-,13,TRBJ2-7,TGTGCCAGCAGCACCCCCGGTCGTGCGGTGGAGTACTTC,CASSTPGRAVEYF
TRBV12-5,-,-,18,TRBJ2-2,TGTGCTAGTGGTTTGGTGGATTCAGGGGTGGAAGGCACCGGGGAGCTGTTTTTT,CASGLVDSGVEGTGELFF
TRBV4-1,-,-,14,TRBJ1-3,TGCGCCAGCAGCCAAGCCCCCAGGGGAAACACCATATATTTT,CASSQAPRGNTIYF
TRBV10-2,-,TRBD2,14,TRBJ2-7,TGCGCCAGCAGGGAAAAAGCGGGAACGTACGAGCAGTACTTC,CASREKAGTYEQYF
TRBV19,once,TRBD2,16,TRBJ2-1,TGTGCCAGTAGTATGATAGCGGGAAACTCCTACAATGAGCAGTTCTTC,CASSMIAGNSYNEQFF
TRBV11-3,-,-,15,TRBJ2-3,TGTGCCAGCAGCTTAGGGTTTATGTCGGCAGATACGCAGTATTTT,CASSLGFMSADTQYF
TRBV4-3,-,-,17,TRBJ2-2,TGCGCCAGCAGCCAAAATAATGCCTACTCCACCACCGGGGAGCTGTTTTTT,CASSQNNAYSTTGELFF
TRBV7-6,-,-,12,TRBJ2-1,TGTGCCAGCAGCTTCGTCAGGAATGAGCAGTTCTTC,CASSFVRNEQFF
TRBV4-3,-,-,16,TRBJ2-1,TGCGCCAGCAGCCAAGAAGCGGCGCTGGGCCATCGGGAGCAGTTCTTC,CASSQEAALGHREQFF